These 5 T cell receptor beta chains came from one sample sequenced in a study of OX40 agonist ivuxolimab in advanced cancers. Profiling relied on immunoSEQ multiplex PCR, and the TCRdb table lists in-frame clones only, not all of them. Among under 45,000 clones listed, just under 80% were seen once. This specimen was CD4+ or CD8+ T cells sorted from blood, taken in a trial of the OX40 agonist ivuxolimab. The receptors shown here come from an adult with an advanced solid tumor such as melanoma, head and neck, liver or kidney cancer.

This clone has a single count. The V call is TRBV19, the J call TRBJ2-2; D call uncertain. Germline values: CDR1 LNHDA, CDR2 SQIVND (reference sequence). The CDR3 has 13 amino acids. Trimming took 2 bases from V and 7 from J, leaving 8 bases between them. CDR3 in amino acids: CASSIWGSGELFF. The CDR3 DNA reads TGTGCCAGTAGTATATGGGGAAGCGGGGAGCTGTTTTTT.

V usage is TRBV14 and J usage is TRBJ2-1; TRBD2 matches 13 bases. The CDR3 has 18 amino acids. CDR1 is SGHDN and CDR2 is FVKESK in the germline V gene. J gave up 8 bases and V 2 bases, and 12 bases lay outside the gene matches. The CDR3 spells CASSQRGSTSGGAYEQFF. DNA of the CDR3: TGTGCCAGCAGCCAAAGGGGATCTACTAGCGGGGGGGCCTATGAGCAGTTCTTC.

The chain links TRBV14 to TRBJ1-2, with D hard to call. The V and J ends lost 0 bases and 7 bases respectively, with 15 bases between them. CDR3 length equals 15 residues. Germline-derived CDR1 and CDR2 are SGHDN and FVKESK. CDR3 loop: CASSQDRVFGGGYTF. CDR3 nucleotide sequence: TGTGCCAGCAGCCAAGATCGGGTATTCGGTGGTGGCTACACCTTC.

This clone was picked up one time. The CDR3 loop reads CASSVELGDTQYF. Written as DNA, the CDR3 is TGTGCCAGCAGCGTAGAACTAGGAGATACGCAGTATTTT. The V and J genes are TRBV9 and TRBJ2-3, with D perhaps matching TRBD2 (5 bases). CDR3 length equals 13 residues. Germline V CDR1 and CDR2: SGDLS, YYNGEE. V was pared by 0 bases and J by 5 bases, with 7 bases between.

V usage is TRBV28 and J usage is TRBJ2-1; TRBD2 matches 8 bases. The V gene end was trimmed by 3 bases and the J gene end by 1 base; junction bases not matched to a gene: 11. Germline CDR1 and CDR2: MDHEN and SYDVKM. There are 18 residues in the CDR3. Here the CDR3 reads CASSLGFGGGGSYNEQFF. As DNA, the CDR3 is TGTGCCAGCAGTTTGGGCTTCGGTGGCGGGGGGTCCTACAATGAGCAGTTCTTC.